This TCR beta chain was documented in a study of CD8+ T cells in alopecia areata. Across the study: Female roughly 7-10-week-old C3H/HeJ recipients received skin from approximately 6-13-month-old C3H/HeJ graft donors with spontaneous alopecia. Study-level findings and limits: Alopecia totalis/universalis scalp especially showed more expanded CD8+ clones than normal scalp. Among patients, TCR sharing was less clear than in mice, a difference possibly due in part to HLA diversity in the patient population.

About this clone: The antigen remains unidentified. Gene names and germline match the mouse. The sequenced fragment ends 4 residues before the CDR3 boundary, so the rest is inferred from the germline J gene.

The study sorted pooled cutaneous lymph node cells by CD4, CD8alpha, NKG2D, NKG2ACE and other markers. Per germline, CDR1 NNHNN and CDR2 SYGAGS (reference sequence). The length of the CDR3 is 14 residues. The V end lost 2 bases, the J end lost 2 bases, and 10 bases lay between the germline ends. cDNA reverse transcribed from extracted RNA served as the sequencing template. The assay was immunoSEQ multiplex PCR, and TCRdb's table has in-frame clones only and misses some. The table lists almost 9,000 clones, with no singletons. The TCR comes from a C3H/HeJ mouse with alopecia areata. Strain haplotype (MHC): H2-k. The sequencing sample was made of CD8+ T cells sorted from a lymph node. This chain uses TRBV13-2 with TRBJ1-2; weak D call: TRBD1 (6 bases). This CDR3 reads CASGEGRGNSDYTF. The sequenced part of the CDR3 DNA is TGTGCCAGCGGTGAGGGCAGGGGTAACTCC.